This is a list of T cell receptor beta chains from one sample in a study of early T cells in non-severe SARS-CoV-2 infection. In TCRdb, the 5' RACE reads were re-called with MiXCR into one record per CDR3 protein. The top ten clones hold about 3% of a sample with about 77,000 distinct CDR3 sequences, around 17% of them seen once. The sequenced sample consisted of whole blood. The source is an adult who was a healthcare worker with PCR-confirmed SARS-CoV-2 infection or an uninfected control (not recorded which). CDR3s include the opening cysteine and the closing phenylalanine or tryptophan. Each record gives: V gene, CDR3 length, clone size, J gene, D gene, CDR3 DNA, CDR3 protein. A D gene is named only where the DNA matches it firmly. Where a row states a size, it is once, few, many or the class of an expanded clone; other rows omit it.

>TRBV29-1|11|many|TRBJ1-1|.
TGCAGCGTTCCCAGGGGAACTGAAGCTTTCTTT
CSVPRGTEAFF
>TRBV18|17|few|TRBJ1-2|.
TGTGCCAGCTCACCTTCCTTGGCTTCGGGACCAGAAGATGGCTACACCTTC
CASSPSLASGPEDGYTF
>TRBV30|12|few|TRBJ2-3|.
TGTGCCTGGAGCGGGGGAACAGATACGCAGTATTTT
CAWSGGTDTQYF
>TRBV2|16|.|TRBJ2-3|TRBD1
TGTGCCATCACGGGACAGGGGACGTTAGTTACAGATACGCAGTATTTT
CAITGQGTLVTDTQYF
>TRBV19|20|.|TRBJ2-5|TRBD2
TGTGCCAGTAGTATACCCCTCACCGGAACTAGCGGGAGATTGGGAGAGACCCAGTACTTC
CASSIPLTGTSGRLGETQYF
>TRBV20-1|14|few|TRBJ2-1|TRBD2
TGCAGTGCTTTTACCGGGACTAGCATGTATGAGCAGTTCTTC
CSAFTGTSMYEQFF
>TRBV12-3/TRBV12-4|13|few|TRBJ1-1|.
TGTGCCAGCAGTTTGTGGGTGAACACTGAAGCTTTCTTT
CASSLWVNTEAFF
>TRBV2|14|.|TRBJ1-6|.
TGTGCCAGCAGTGACAGCTTTTATAATTCACCCCTCCACTTT
CASSDSFYNSPLHF
>TRBV24-1|15|few|TRBJ2-1|TRBD1
TGTGCCACCAGCAACACAGGGGGCGGGTACAATGAGCAGTTCTTC
CATSNTGGGYNEQFF
>TRBV6-5|14|few|TRBJ2-3|.
TGTGCCAGCAGTTACGGACAGCTCACAGATACGCAGTATTTT
CASSYGQLTDTQYF
>TRBV19|15|few|TRBJ2-7|.
TGTGCCAGTAGACCCGCGTTCGGTCTCTCCTACGAGCAGTACTTC
CASRPAFGLSYEQYF
>TRBV2|12|few|TRBJ2-7|.
TGTGCCAGCACTGGAAGGGGAGGCGAGCAGTACTTC
CASTGRGGEQYF
>TRBV27|14|.|TRBJ1-1|.
TGTGCCAGCAGTTTATGGGGCCGAAACACTGAAGCTTTCTTT
CASSLWGRNTEAFF
>TRBV5-6|16|few|TRBJ2-2|TRBD2
TGTGCCAGCAGCTGGGGACTAGCGGGAGTCGCCGGGGAGCTGTTTTTT
CASSWGLAGVAGELFF
>TRBV4-2|16|few|TRBJ1-5|TRBD1
TGTGCCAGCAGCCAAGCTACGGGACAGGGGGCTCAGCCCCAGCATTTT
CASSQATGQGAQPQHF
>TRBV19|19|few|TRBJ2-7|.
TGTGCCAGTAGTATAATGGCCCCTCGGGGTCTTAGTCTCGGCTACGAGCAGTACTTC
CASSIMAPRGLSLGYEQYF
>TRBV5-5|16|.|TRBJ2-1|TRBD2
TGTGCCAGCAGCCCCCCCCTAGCGGGGGGGCACAATGAGCAGTTCTTC
CASSPPLAGGHNEQFF
>TRBV12-3/TRBV12-4|15|few|TRBJ1-2|.
TGTGCCAGCAGTCTCTTAGCAGGGTTTAACTATGGCTACACCTTC
CASSLLAGFNYGYTF
>TRBV29-1|14|.|TRBJ1-2|TRBD1
TGCAGCGTTGGGGACAGGGGGCTTATCTATGGCTACACCTTC
CSVGDRGLIYGYTF
>TRBV7-6|19|few|TRBJ2-2|TRBD2
TGTGCCAGCAGCTTATCGACTAGCGGGGGGGCCTTTGACACCGGGGAGCTGTTTTTT
CASSLSTSGGAFDTGELFF
>TRBV12-3/TRBV12-4|11|.|TRBJ2-7|.
TGTGCCAGCAGTACCTCCTACGAGCAGTACTTC
CASSTSYEQYF
>TRBV20-1|12|few|TRBJ2-1|.
TGCAGTGCTAGTCGGTCCCTCAATGAGCAGTTCTTC
CSASRSLNEQFF
>TRBV29-1|13|many|TRBJ1-5|.
TGCAGCGTTGACACAGGGCGGGGTCAGCCCCAGCATTTT
CSVDTGRGQPQHF
>TRBV12-3/TRBV12-4|13|.|TRBJ1-1|.
TGTGCCAGCAGTCCTCGGGGGCGCACTGAAGCTTTCTTT
CASSPRGRTEAFF
>TRBV29-1|13|.|TRBJ1-1|.
TGCAGCGTTGGAGGGGGGATGAACACTGAAGCTTTCTTT
CSVGGGMNTEAFF
>TRBV7-3|13|.|TRBJ2-3|.
TGTGCCAGCAGCTTATTGGTTACAGATACGCAGTATTTT
CASSLLVTDTQYF
>TRBV6-1|16|few|TRBJ1-3|TRBD1
TGTGCCAGCAGTGAATCCTCAGGGGGTCTTGGAAACACCATATATTTT
CASSESSGGLGNTIYF
>TRBV20-1|15|few|TRBJ2-1|.
TGCAGTGCTAGAGGGGGCCCTAGCTCCTACAATGAGCAGTTCTTC
CSARGGPSSYNEQFF
>TRBV10-3|17|many|TRBJ2-1|.
TGTGCCATCAGTGAGTCGAACGGGGCGAGCTCCTACAATGAGCAGTTCTTC
CAISESNGASSYNEQFF
>TRBV20-1|14|.|TRBJ1-1|TRBD1
TGCAGTGCTAGAGGTACAGGGGGCAGGACTGAAGCTTTCTTT
CSARGTGGRTEAFF
>TRBV12-3/TRBV12-4|13|few|TRBJ2-1|.
TGTGCCAGCAGTCGACAGGACCCCAATGAGCAGTTCTTC
CASSRQDPNEQFF
>TRBV11-2|15|.|TRBJ2-5|TRBD1
TGTGCCAGCAGCACCACCCCCGGGACAGAAGAGACCCAGTACTTC
CASSTTPGTEETQYF
>TRBV29-1|11|.|TRBJ1-1|.
TGCAGCGTCCTTGGGGCCACTGAAGCTTTCTTT
CSVLGATEAFF
>TRBV10-3|17|.|TRBJ2-3|TRBD2
TGTGCCATCAGTGGAGGGACTAGCGGGGCCGCAACGGATACGCAGTATTTT
CAISGGTSGAATDTQYF
>TRBV5-5|14|few|TRBJ2-3|TRBD1
TGTGCCAGCAGCACCATGACAGGGGTGGATACGCAGTATTTT
CASSTMTGVDTQYF
>TRBV7-2|17|few|TRBJ2-3|TRBD2
TGTGCCAGCAGCTTACCTAGCGGGAGAAGGGGCACAGATACGCAGTATTTT
CASSLPSGRRGTDTQYF
>TRBV11-3|15|few|TRBJ2-7|.
TGTGCCAGCAGCCTCAGGGGACCCCCCTCCTACGAGCAGTACTTC
CASSLRGPPSYEQYF
>TRBV3-1|16|few|TRBJ1-5|.
TGTGCCAGCAGCCAAAGTTCGGGGGTTGGCAATCAGCCCCAGCATTTT
CASSQSSGVGNQPQHF
>TRBV6-2/TRBV6-3|15|.|TRBJ2-3|TRBD1
TGTGCCAGCACCAGAACAGGGGTAATTACAGATACGCAGTATTTT
CASTRTGVITDTQYF
>TRBV20-1|15|.|TRBJ2-1|TRBD2
TGCAGTGCCGCGATAGCGGGAGGATCCTACAATGAGCAGTTCTTC
CSAAIAGGSYNEQFF
>TRBV2|15|many|TRBJ2-1|TRBD2
TGTGCCAGCGATGAAGCGGGAGGCACCTACAATGAGCAGTTCTTC
CASDEAGGTYNEQFF
>TRBV9|14|.|TRBJ2-3|TRBD1
TGTGCCAGCAGCGTGTGGGACAGAACAGATACGCAGTATTTT
CASSVWDRTDTQYF
>TRBV6-2/TRBV6-3|15|few|TRBJ1-5|TRBD1
TGTGCCAGCAGTATCACAGGGGGCGGCAATCAGCCCCAGCATTTT
CASSITGGGNQPQHF
>TRBV12-3/TRBV12-4|11|.|TRBJ1-1|.
TGTGCCAGCACGCCAGGTGGTGAAGCTTTCTTT
CASTPGGEAFF
>TRBV2|15|.|TRBJ2-2|.
TGTGCCAGCAGGGACGACAGCCTTGGAACCGGGGAGCTGTTTTTT
CASRDDSLGTGELFF
>TRBV12-3/TRBV12-4|13|many|TRBJ1-1|.
TGTGCCAGCAGTTTAAAAAGCCACACTGAAGCTTTCTTT
CASSLKSHTEAFF
>TRBV3-1|16|few|TRBJ2-5|.
TGTGCCAGCAGTCCTTTACTGCTGGGTTGGCAAGAGACCCAGTACTTC
CASSPLLLGWQETQYF
>TRBV7-2|14|few|TRBJ2-3|.
TGTGCCAGCAGACCGGGGCTATGGGGAGATACGCAGTATTTT
CASRPGLWGDTQYF
>TRBV7-8|16|few|TRBJ2-2|.
TGTGCCAGCAGCCCACGACAGACAGGGAACACCGGGGAGCTGTTTTTT
CASSPRQTGNTGELFF
>TRBV5-1|14|few|TRBJ1-3|.
TGCGCCAGCAGCTTGATAGGCTCTGGAAACACCATATATTTT
CASSLIGSGNTIYF
>TRBV6-6|17|few|TRBJ1-5|.
TGTGCCAGCAGTTACTCGGCGGGGGAAAGTGGCAATCAGCCCCAGCATTTT
CASSYSAGESGNQPQHF
>TRBV19|14|few|TRBJ2-7|.
TGTGCCAGTAGTATAGTCGACAGAACCTACGAGCAGTACTTC
CASSIVDRTYEQYF
>TRBV24-1|12|.|TRBJ2-1|.
TGTGCCACCAGCGACCTATTCGATGAGCAGTTCTTC
CATSDLFDEQFF